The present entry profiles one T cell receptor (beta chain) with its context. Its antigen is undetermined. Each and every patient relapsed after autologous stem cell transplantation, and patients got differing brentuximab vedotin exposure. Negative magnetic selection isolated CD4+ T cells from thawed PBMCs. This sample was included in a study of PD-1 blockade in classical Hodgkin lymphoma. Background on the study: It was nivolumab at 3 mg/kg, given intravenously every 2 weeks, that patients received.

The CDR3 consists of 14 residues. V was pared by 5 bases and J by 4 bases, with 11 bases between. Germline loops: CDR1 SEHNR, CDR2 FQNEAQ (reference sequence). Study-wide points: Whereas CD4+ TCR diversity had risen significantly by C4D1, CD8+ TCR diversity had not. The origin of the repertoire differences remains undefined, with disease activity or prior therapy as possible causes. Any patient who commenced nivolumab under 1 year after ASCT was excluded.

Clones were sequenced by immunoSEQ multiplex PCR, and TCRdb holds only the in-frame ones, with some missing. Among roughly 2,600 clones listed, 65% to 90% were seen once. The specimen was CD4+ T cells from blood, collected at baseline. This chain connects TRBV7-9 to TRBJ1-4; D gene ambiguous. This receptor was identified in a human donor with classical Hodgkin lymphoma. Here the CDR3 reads CASSHGQINEKLFF. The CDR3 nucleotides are TGTGCCAGCAGCCATGGGCAGATTAATGAAAAACTGTTTTTT.